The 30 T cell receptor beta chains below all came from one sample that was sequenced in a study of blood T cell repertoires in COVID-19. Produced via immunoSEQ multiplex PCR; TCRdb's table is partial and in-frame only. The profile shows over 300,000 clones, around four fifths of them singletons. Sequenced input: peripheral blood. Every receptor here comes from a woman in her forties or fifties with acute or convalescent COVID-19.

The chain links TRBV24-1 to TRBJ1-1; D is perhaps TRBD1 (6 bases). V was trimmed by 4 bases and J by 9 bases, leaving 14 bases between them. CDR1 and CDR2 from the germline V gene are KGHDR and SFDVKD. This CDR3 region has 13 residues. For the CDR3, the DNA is TGTGCCACCAGTGACACCGCGGACAGTAAAGCTTTCTTT. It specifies CATSDTADSKAFF.

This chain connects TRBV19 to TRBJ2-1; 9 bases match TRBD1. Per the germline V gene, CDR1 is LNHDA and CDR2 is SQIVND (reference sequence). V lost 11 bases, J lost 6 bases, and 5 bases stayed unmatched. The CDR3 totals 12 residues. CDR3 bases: TGTGCCTCCGGGACAGGGCTCAATGAGCAGTTCTTC. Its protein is CASGTGLNEQFF.

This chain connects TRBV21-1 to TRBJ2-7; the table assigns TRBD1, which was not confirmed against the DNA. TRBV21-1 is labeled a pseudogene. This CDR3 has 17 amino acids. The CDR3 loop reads CASSLIPRDRESYEQYV. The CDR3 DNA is TGTGCCAGCAGCCTAATCCCCCGGGACAGGGAATCATACGAGCAGTACGTC.

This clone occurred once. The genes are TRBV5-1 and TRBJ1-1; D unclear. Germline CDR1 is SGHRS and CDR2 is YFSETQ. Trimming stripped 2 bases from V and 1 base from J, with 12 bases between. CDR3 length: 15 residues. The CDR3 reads CASSLTSSGNTEAFF. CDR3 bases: TGCGCCAGCAGCTTAACATCTTCGGGGAACACTGAAGCTTTCTTT.

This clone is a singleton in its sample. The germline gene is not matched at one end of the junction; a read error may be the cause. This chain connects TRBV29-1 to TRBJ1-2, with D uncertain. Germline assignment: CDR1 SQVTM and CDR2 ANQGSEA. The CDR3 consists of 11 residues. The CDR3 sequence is CSVFDHYGYTF. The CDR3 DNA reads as TGCAGCGTTTTCGATCACTACGGCTACACCTTC. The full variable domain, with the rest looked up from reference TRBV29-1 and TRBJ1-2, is SAVISQKPSRDICQRGTSLTIQCQVDSQVTMMFWYRQQPGQSLTLIATANQGSEATYESGFVIDKFPISRPNLTFSTLTVSNMSPEDSSIYLCSVFDHYGYTFGSGTRLTVV.

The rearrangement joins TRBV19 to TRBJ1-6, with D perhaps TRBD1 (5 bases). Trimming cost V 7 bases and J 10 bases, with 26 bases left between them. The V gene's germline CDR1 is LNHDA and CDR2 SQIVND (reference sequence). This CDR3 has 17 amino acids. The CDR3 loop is CASTARQGTDLRSPLHF. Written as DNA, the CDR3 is TGTGCCAGTACCGCCCGTCAGGGAACGGATTTAAGATCACCCCTCCACTTT.

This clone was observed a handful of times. This CDR3 is CASSLDWDRAITF. CDR3 nucleotide sequence: TGTGCCAGCAGCTTAGATTGGGACAGGGCGATCACCTTC. The chain employs TRBV7-2 and TRBJ1-2; 9 bases are a match to TRBD1. Trimming took 1 base from V and 13 from J; bases not matched to a gene: 7. The length of the CDR3 is 13 residues. Per germline, CDR1 SGHTA and CDR2 FQGNSA.

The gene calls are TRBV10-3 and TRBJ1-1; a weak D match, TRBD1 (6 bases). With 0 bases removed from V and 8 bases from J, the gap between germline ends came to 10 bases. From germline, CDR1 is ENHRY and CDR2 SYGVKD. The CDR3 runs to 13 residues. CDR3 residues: CAISESDSWEAFF. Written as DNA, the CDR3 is TGTGCCATCAGTGAGTCGGACAGTTGGGAAGCTTTCTTT.

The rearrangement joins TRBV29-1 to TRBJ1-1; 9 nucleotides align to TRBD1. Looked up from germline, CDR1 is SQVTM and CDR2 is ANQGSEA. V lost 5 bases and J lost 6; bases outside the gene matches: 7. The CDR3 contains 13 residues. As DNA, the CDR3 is TGCAGCGTTCTGGCGGACAGGGGCGCTGAAGCTTTCTTT. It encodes CSVLADRGAEAFF.

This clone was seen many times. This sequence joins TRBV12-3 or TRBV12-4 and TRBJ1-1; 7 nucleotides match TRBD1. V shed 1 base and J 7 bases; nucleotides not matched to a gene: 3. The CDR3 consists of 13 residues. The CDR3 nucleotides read TGTGCCAGCAGTTTAGACAGGGGAGGTGAAGCTTTCTTT. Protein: CASSLDRGGEAFF.

CDR3 sequence reads: CASSPGQGVGQPQHF. DNA for the CDR3: TGTGCCAGCTCGCCCGGACAGGGTGTTGGTCAGCCCCAGCATTTT. The rearrangement links TRBV18 to TRBJ1-5, with 8 bases matching TRBD1. V was pared by 6 bases and J by 6 bases, with 10 bases of the junction left unmatched. The CDR3 spans 15 residues. Germline V gene sequence: CDR1 KGHSH, CDR2 LQKENI.

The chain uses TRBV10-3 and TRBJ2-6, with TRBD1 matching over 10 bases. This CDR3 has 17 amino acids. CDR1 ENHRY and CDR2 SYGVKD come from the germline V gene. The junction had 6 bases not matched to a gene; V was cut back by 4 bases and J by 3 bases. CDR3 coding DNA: TGTGCCATCAGTGCTGGACAGGGGGTAGGTGGGGCCAACGTCCTGACTTTC. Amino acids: CAISAGQGVGGANVLTF.

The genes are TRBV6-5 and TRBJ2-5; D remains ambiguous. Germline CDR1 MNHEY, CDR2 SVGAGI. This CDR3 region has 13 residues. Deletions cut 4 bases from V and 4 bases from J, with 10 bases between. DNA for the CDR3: TGTGCCAGCAGTTCTGAGATGTCAGAGACCCAGTACTTC. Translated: CASSSEMSETQYF.

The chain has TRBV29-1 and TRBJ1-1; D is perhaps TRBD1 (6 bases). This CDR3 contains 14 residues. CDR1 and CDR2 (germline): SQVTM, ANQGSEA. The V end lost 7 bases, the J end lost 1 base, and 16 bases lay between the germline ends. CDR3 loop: CSAHPETGNTEAFF. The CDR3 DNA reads TGCAGCGCCCACCCCGAGACAGGGAACACTGAAGCTTTCTTT.

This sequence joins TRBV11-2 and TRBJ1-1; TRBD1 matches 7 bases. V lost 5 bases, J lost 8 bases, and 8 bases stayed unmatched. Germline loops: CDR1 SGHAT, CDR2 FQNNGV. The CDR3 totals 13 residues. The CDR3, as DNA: TGTGCCAGCAGCAACCGACAGGGAGGAGAAGCTTTCTTT. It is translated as CASSNRQGGEAFF.

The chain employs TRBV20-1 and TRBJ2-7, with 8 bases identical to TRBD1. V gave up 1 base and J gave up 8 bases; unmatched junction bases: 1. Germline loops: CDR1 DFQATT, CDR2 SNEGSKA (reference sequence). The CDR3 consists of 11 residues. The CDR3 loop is CSARGTGKQYV. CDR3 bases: TGCAGTGCTAGAGGGACAGGGAAGCAGTACGTC.

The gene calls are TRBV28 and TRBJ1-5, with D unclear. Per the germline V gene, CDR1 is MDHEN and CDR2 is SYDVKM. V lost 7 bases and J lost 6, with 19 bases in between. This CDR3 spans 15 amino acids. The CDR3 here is CASTDWEGEVQPQHF. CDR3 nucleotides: TGTGCCAGCACTGATTGGGAGGGAGAGGTTCAGCCCCAGCATTTT.

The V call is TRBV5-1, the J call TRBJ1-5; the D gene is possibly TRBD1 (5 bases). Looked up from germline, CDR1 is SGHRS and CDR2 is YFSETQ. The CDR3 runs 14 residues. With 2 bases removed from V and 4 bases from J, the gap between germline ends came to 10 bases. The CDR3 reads CASSFLGGNQPQHF. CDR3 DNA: TGCGCCAGCAGCTTCCTGGGGGGGAATCAGCCCCAGCATTTT.

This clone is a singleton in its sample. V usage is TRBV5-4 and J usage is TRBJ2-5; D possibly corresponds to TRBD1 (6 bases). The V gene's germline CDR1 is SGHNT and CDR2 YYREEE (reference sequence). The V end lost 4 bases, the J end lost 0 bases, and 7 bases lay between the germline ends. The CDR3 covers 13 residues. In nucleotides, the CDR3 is TGTGCCAGCAGCCGACAGGACCAAGAGACCCAGTACTTC. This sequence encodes CASSRQDQETQYF.

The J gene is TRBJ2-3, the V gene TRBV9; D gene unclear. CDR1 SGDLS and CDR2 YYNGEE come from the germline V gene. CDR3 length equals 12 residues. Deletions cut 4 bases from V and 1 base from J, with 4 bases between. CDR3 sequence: CASSRGTDTQYF. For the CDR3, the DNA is TGTGCCAGCAGCCGTGGCACAGATACGCAGTATTTT.

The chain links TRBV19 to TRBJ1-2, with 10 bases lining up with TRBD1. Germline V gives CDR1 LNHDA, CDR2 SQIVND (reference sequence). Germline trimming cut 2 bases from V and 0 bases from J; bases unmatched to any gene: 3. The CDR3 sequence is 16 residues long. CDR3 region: CASSIPGTGANYGYTF. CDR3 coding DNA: TGTGCCAGTAGTATACCTGGGACAGGGGCTAACTATGGCTACACCTTC.

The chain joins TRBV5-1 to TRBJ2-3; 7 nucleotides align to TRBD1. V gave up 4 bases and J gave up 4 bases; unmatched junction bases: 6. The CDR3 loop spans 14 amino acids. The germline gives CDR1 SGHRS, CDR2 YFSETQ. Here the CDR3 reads CASSPGQLADTQYF. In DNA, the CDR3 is TGCGCCAGCAGCCCGGGACAGCTGGCAGATACGCAGTATTTT.

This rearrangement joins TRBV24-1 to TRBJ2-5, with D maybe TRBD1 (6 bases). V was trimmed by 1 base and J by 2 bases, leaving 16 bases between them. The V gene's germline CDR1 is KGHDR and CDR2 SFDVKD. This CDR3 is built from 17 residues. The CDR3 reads CATSDFGVEQGQETQYF. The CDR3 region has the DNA TGTGCCACCAGTGATTTTGGGGTAGAACAGGGTCAAGAGACCCAGTACTTC.

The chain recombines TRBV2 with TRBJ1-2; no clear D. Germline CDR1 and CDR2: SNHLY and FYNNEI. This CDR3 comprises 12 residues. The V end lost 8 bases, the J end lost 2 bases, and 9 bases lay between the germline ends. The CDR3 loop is CASVTTNYGYTF. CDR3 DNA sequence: TGTGCCAGCGTGACAACGAACTATGGCTACACCTTC.

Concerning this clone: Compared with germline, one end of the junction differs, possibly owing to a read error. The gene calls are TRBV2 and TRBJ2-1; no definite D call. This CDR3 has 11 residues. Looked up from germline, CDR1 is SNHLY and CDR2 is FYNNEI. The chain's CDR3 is CASREAYEQFF. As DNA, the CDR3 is TGTGCCAGCAGGGAAGCCTATGAGCAGTTCTTC. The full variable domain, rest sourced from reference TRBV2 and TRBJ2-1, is EPEVTQTPSHQVTQMGQEVILRCVPISNHLYFYWYRQILGQKVEFLVSFYNNEISEKSEIFDDQFSVERPDGSNFTLKIRSTKLEDSAMYFCASREAYEQFFGPGTRLTVL.

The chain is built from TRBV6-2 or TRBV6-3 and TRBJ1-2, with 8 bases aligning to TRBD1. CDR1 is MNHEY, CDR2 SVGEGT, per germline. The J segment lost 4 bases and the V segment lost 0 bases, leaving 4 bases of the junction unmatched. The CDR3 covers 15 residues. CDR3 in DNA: TGTGCCAGCAGTTACTCGACAGGGGTCGCCTATGGCTACACCTTC. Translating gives CASSYSTGVAYGYTF.

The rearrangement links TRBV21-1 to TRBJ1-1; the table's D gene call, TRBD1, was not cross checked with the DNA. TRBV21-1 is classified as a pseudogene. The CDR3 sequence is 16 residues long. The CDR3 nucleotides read TGTGCCAGCAGCAAAACTCGACAGGCCTTGAACACTGAAGCTTTCTTT. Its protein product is CASSKTRQALNTEAFF.

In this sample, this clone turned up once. Here the CDR3 reads CASSYGTGMGNTIYF. The CDR3 DNA reads TGTGCCAGCAGTTACGGAACAGGGATGGGAAACACCATATATTTT. The chain links TRBV6-5 to TRBJ1-3, with D perhaps matching TRBD1 (6 bases). CDR3 size: 15 residues. Per germline, CDR1 MNHEY and CDR2 SVGAGI. V gave up 2 bases and J gave up 4 bases, with 12 bases separating them.

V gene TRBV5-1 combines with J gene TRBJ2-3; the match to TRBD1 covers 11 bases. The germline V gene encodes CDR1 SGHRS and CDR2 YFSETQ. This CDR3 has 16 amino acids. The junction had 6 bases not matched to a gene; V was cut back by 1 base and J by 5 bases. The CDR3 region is CASSLTGQGVLDTQYF. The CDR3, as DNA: TGCGCCAGCAGCTTGACGGGACAGGGGGTTTTAGATACGCAGTATTTT.

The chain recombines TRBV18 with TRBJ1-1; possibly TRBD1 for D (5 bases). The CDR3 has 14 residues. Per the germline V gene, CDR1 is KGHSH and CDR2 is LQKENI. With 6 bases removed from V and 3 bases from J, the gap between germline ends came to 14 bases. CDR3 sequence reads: CASSQAGPDTEAFF. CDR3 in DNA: TGTGCCAGCTCTCAGGCAGGGCCCGACACTGAAGCTTTCTTT. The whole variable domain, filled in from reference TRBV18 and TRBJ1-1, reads NAGVMQNPRHLVRRRGQEARLRCSPMKGHSHVYWYRQLPEEGLKFMVYLQKENIIDESGMPKERFSAEFPKEGPSILRIQQVVRGDSAAYFCASSQAGPDTEAFFGQGTRLTVV.